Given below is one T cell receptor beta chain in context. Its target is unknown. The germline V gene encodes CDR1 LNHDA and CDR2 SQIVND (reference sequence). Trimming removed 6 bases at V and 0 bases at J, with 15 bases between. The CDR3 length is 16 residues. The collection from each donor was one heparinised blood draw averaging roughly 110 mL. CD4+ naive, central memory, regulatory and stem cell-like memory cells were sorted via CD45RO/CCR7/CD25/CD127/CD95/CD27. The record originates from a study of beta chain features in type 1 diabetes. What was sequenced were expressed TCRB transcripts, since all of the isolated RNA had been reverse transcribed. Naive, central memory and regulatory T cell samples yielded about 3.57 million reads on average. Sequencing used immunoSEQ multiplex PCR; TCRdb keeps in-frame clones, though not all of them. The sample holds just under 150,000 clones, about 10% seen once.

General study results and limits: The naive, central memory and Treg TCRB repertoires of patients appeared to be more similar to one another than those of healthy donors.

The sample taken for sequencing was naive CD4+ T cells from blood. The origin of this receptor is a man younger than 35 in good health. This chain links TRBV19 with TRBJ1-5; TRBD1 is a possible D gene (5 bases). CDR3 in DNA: TGTGCCAGTAGGCGCGACAGAACCTTTAGCAATCAGCCCCAGCATTTT. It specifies CASRRDRTFSNQPQHF. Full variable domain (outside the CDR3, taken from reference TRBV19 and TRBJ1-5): DGGITQSPKYLFRKEGQNVTLSCEQNLNHDAMYWYRQDPGQGLRLIYYSQIVNDFQKGDIAEGYSVSREKKESFPLTVTSAQKNPTAFYLCASRRDRTFSNQPQHFGDGTRLSIL.